The present entry profiles one T cell receptor beta chain with its context. The antigen remains unidentified. The data originate from a study of vaccination effects on CD4 cells after COVID-19. ViraFEST expansion of antigen-specific CD4+ T cells with viral peptide pools preceded sequencing. Investigators separated out CD4+ T cells once more than nine days of culture had passed. Vaccinees lacked prior SARS-CoV-2 infection and tested negative for nucleocapsid antibodies. The method was immunoSEQ multiplex PCR; TCRdb's version includes in-frame clones alone and lacks a portion of them. The data show about 28,000 clones, under 85% seen once. This TCR derives from a human donor who received a COVID-19 vaccine. The starting material was CD4+ T cells from PBMCs cultured with SARS-CoV-2 spike peptides, obtained before COVID-19 vaccination.

The CDR3 DNA reads as TGTGCCAGCAGCCGGAACGTCGGGGAGCTGTTTTTT. Its translation: CASSRNVGELFF. The rearrangement links TRBV14 to TRBJ2-2; D gene ambiguous. This CDR3 spans 12 amino acids. CDR1 SGHDN and CDR2 FVKESK come from the germline V gene. Deletions cut 4 bases from V and 7 bases from J, with 7 bases between.